The 18 T cell receptor beta chains reported below all come from one sample, sequenced in a study of blood T cells in healthy people across ages. For the second PCR, which ran for about 6 to 12 cycles, a sample-barcoded 5' primer and a J-beta primer mix were used. TCRdb called the 5' RACE reads again in MiXCR, with one record for every CDR3 protein. The repertoire holds 700,000 to 1,000,000 distinct CDR3 sequences, with under 45% as singletons. The sample consisted of blood. Receptors were obtained from a man in his sixties in good health.

The chain has TRBV9 and TRBJ2-5; 12 positions agree with TRBD2. The ends lost 2 bases at V and 1 base at J; junction bases unmatched: 3. In germline, CDR1 is SGDLS, CDR2 YYNGEE. The CDR3 is 16 residues long. The CDR3 bases are TGTGCCAGCAGCGTTGGGACTAGCGGGCGCCAAGAGACCCAGTACTTC. This translates into CASSVGTSGRQETQYF.

This clonotype has a handful of counts. The chain combines TRBV6-6 with TRBJ1-5, with 10 bases that match TRBD1. Germline CDR1 reads MNHNY; CDR2 reads SVGAGI (reference sequence). V trimming: 6 bases; J trimming: 7 bases; junction bases outside the gene matches: 3. The CDR3 extends over 13 amino acids. CDR3 amino acids: CASRGTGEQPQHF. The CDR3 DNA is TGTGCCAGCAGAGGGACAGGGGAACAGCCCCAGCATTTT.

The table lists this clonotype with a count of one. The chain couples TRBV10-3 to TRBJ2-7; unclear D gene. The CDR3 covers 17 residues. Germline CDR1 is ENHRY and CDR2 is SYGVKD. Trimming took off 6 bases at V and 3 bases at J, with 24 bases between the two ends. In DNA, the CDR3 is TGTGCCATCAGCAGTGACGCCTCAACGACAATTGACTACGAGCAGTACTTC. The encoded protein is CAISSDASTTIDYEQYF.

Worth noting for this clonotype: At one end, the junction sequence differs from germline, possibly due to a read error. The rearrangement joins TRBV7-9 to TRBJ2-1, with D perhaps TRBD2 (6 bases). This CDR3 comprises 14 residues. Looked up from germline, CDR1 is SEHNR and CDR2 is FQNEAQ (reference sequence). DNA for the CDR3: TGTGTCAGCAGCTGGGAGGCAGGTCGCAATGAGCAGTTCTTC. Translating gives CVSSWEAGRNEQFF.

This clonotype appeared a few times. V is TRBV29-1 and J is TRBJ2-6, with 8 bases that match TRBD2. The CDR3 covers 15 residues. V trimming: 6 bases; J trimming: 0 bases; junction bases outside the gene matches: 4. Germline lookup yields CDR1 SQVTM and CDR2 ANQGSEA. In nucleotides, the CDR3 is TGCAGCGTAAACGCGGGGGGCTCTGGGGCCAACGTCCTGACTTTC. Its protein product is CSVNAGGSGANVLTF.

The V gene is TRBV12-3 or TRBV12-4, the J gene TRBJ2-1, with 9 bases identical to TRBD1. This CDR3 is built from 16 residues. Trimming removed 5 bases from V and 7 bases from J; junction bases left unmatched: 12. The CDR3: CASSRLPGQGTNEQFF. DNA for the CDR3: TGTGCCAGCAGTCGCCTCCCGGGACAGGGTACGAATGAGCAGTTCTTC.

This chain joins TRBV9 and TRBJ2-2; a possible D gene is TRBD1 (5 bases). Looked up from germline, CDR1 is SGDLS and CDR2 is YYNGEE. Trimming took off 5 bases at V and 1 base at J, with 9 bases between the two ends. CDR3 size: 14 residues. The CDR3 DNA sequence: TGTGCCAGCAGGGGGCCGCGGAACACCGGGGAGCTGTTTTTT. It translates to CASRGPRNTGELFF.

The chain uses TRBV18 and TRBJ2-5, with D possibly TRBD2 on 6 matching bases. The CDR3 covers 13 residues. The V end lost 8 bases, the J end lost 5 bases, and 15 bases lay between the germline ends. Germline V CDR1 and CDR2: KGHSH, LQKENI. This CDR3 is CASANGDLETQYF. The CDR3 bases are TGTGCCAGCGCAAATGGGGACTTGGAGACCCAGTACTTC. The full variable domain, with the rest looked up from reference TRBV18 and TRBJ2-5, is NAGVMQNPRHLVRRRGQEARLRCSPMKGHSHVYWYRQLPEEGLKFMVYLQKENIIDESGMPKERFSAEFPKEGPSILRIQQVVRGDSAAYFCASANGDLETQYFGPGTRLLVL.

There are a few counts of this clonotype. The chain recombines TRBV2 with TRBJ2-2; 9 bases agree with TRBD1. The germline gives CDR1 SNHLY, CDR2 FYNNEI. V dropped 6 bases and J dropped 6; count of bases not matched to a gene: 2. The CDR3 has 13 residues. The CDR3 loop reads CASRQGAAGELFF. The CDR3 coding sequence is TGTGCCAGCAGACAGGGGGCGGCCGGGGAGCTGTTTTTT.

The rearrangement uses TRBV3-1 and TRBJ2-7, with D perhaps assigned TRBD1 or TRBD2 (5 bases each). Looked up from germline, CDR1 is LGHDT and CDR2 is YNNKEL (reference sequence). Trimming removed 1 base at V and 6 bases at J, with 10 bases between. This CDR3 has 13 residues. This CDR3 reads CASSQVEGREQYF. CDR3 DNA: TGTGCCAGCAGCCAAGTAGAGGGGCGCGAGCAGTACTTC.

Points on this clonotype: An end of the junction does not agree with germline; a read error may underlie this. The chain combines TRBV7-7 with TRBJ2-3; TRBD2 agrees at 14 bases. Germline-derived CDR1 and CDR2 are SSHAT and FNYEAQ (reference sequence). The CDR3 is 16 amino acids. CDR3 in DNA: TGTGCTAGCAGTCCCGGGACTAGCGGGGGTGCAGATACGCAGTATTTT. This sequence encodes CASSPGTSGGADTQYF.

The chain is built from TRBV10-3 and TRBJ1-2; D is unresolved. This CDR3 is built from 16 residues. Trimming took off 3 bases at V and 7 bases at J, with 21 bases between the two ends. CDR1 and CDR2 (germline): ENHRY, SYGVKD. This CDR3 reads CAISERSDGLVGGYTF. CDR3 bases: TGTGCCATCAGTGAAAGGTCCGACGGATTAGTAGGTGGCTACACCTTC.

The rearrangement joins TRBV11-2 to TRBJ2-7; D gene ambiguous. CDR1 SGHAT and CDR2 FQNNGV come from the germline V gene. V lost 5 bases and J lost 4, with 12 bases in between. The CDR3 loop spans 13 amino acids. CDR3 protein: CASSQPGVYEQYF. In DNA form, the CDR3 reads TGTGCCAGCAGCCAACCTGGGGTTTACGAGCAGTACTTC.

This clonotype came up a few times. CDR3: CASSRDRGSYNSPLHF. CDR3 bases: TGCGCCAGCAGCCGTGACAGGGGATCCTATAATTCACCCCTCCACTTT. The chain has TRBV4-3 and TRBJ1-6, with 8 bases aligning to TRBD1. The ends lost 4 bases at V and 1 base at J; junction bases unmatched: 3. Germline-derived CDR1 and CDR2 are LGHNA and YSLEER. CDR3 size: 16 residues.

This clonotype has just a few counts. The rearrangement joins TRBV20-1 to TRBJ2-5; the D gene is possibly TRBD2 (6 bases). The J call may be wrong; the DNA end is better matched by TRBJ2-7. This CDR3 contains 13 residues. Germline V gene lookup returns CDR1 DFQATT and CDR2 SNEGSKA (reference sequence). The CDR3 protein is CSASGTETYEQYF. The CDR3 DNA reads as TGCAGTGCTTCCGGGACTGAAACCTACGAGCAGTACTTC.

The rearrangement joins TRBV3-1 to TRBJ1-2; 7 nucleotides agree with TRBD1. The CDR3 runs to 16 residues. Germline V gene lookup returns CDR1 LGHDT and CDR2 YNNKEL (reference sequence). V gave up 3 bases and J gave up 4 bases; unmatched junction bases: 11. CDR3 loop: CASSQGVRQGAYGYTF. The CDR3 DNA reads as TGTGCCAGCAGCCAGGGGGTACGACAGGGCGCCTATGGCTACACCTTC.

To note about this clonotype: A much larger clone sits a single nucleotide away, making a read error possible. J is TRBJ2-7 and V is TRBV4-1; 8 nucleotides match TRBD2. The CDR3 is 15 residues long. Germline V lookup: CDR1 MGHRA, CDR2 YSYEKL. CDR3 protein: CVSSQFVAGLYEQYF. The CDR3 DNA follows: TGCGTCAGCAGCCAATTCGTAGCGGGGCTCTACGAGCAGTACTTC.

The rearrangement joins TRBV20-1 to TRBJ2-7; 8 bases fit TRBD1. Per the germline V gene, CDR1 is DFQATT and CDR2 is SNEGSKA (reference sequence). Germline trimming cut 6 bases from V and 7 bases from J; bases unmatched to any gene: 14. The CDR3 is made up of 14 amino acids. This chain's CDR3 is CSALQGVGYNEQYF. The CDR3 DNA is TGCAGTGCCTTACAGGGGGTCGGGTACAATGAGCAGTACTTC.